This T cell receptor beta chain was captured by sequencing in a study of PD-1 blockade in mismatch repair-deficient tumors. The wider study: Patients had fewer than 15 mismatch repair-deficient cancer types and were previously treated and progressing.

Overall study findings and caveats: Rapid post-treatment expansion, then contraction, generally preceding radiologic response, marked tumor-resident clones.

PCR or immunohistochemistry showed mismatch repair deficiency in every enrolled patient. A few pembrolizumab responders had their TCRs sequenced. The method was immunoSEQ multiplex PCR; TCRdb's version includes in-frame clones alone and lacks a portion of them. The sample contains about 34,000 clones, 65% to 85% of which appear only once. With respect to this clone: Its specificity is not known.

Germline CDR1 reads MDHEN; CDR2 reads SYDVKM. CDR3 length equals 14 residues. V was shortened by 7 bases and J by 3 bases, with 15 bases between the two germline ends. The sequence derives from an adult with mismatch repair-deficient cancer. The chain uses TRBV28 and TRBJ1-1; TRBD1 is a possible D gene (6 bases). The input for sequencing was PBMCs, taken roughly 6 weeks after starting pembrolizumab. The CDR3 sequence is CASIMMGADTEAFF. Written as DNA, the CDR3 is TGTGCCAGCATCATGATGGGGGCGGACACTGAAGCTTTCTTT.